This TCR beta chain emerged from a study of OX40 agonist ivuxolimab in advanced cancers. About the study: Patients received ivuxolimab, an intravenous treatment, every 2 weeks at 0.01 to 10 mg/kg. Study-level points and caveats: Averaged across samples, CD8+ T cells carried more expanded clones than CD4+ did.

The CDR3 has 19 amino acids. CDR1 and CDR2 from the germline V gene are SGHRS and YFSETQ. Unmatched junction bases numbered 14, after V lost 5 bases and J lost 0 bases. TCRdb keeps only in-frame clones here, not all; method: immunoSEQ multiplex PCR. Of tens of thousands of clones in the sample, approximately 92% were seen once. This clone was seen just once. Its antigen is not identified. No patient had autoimmune disease or received systemic immunosuppression. The source of this sequence is an adult with an advanced solid tumor such as melanoma, head and neck, liver or kidney cancer. The rearrangement links TRBV5-1 to TRBJ2-6, with 7 bases aligning to TRBD1. Sequences were derived from CD4+ or CD8+ T cells sorted from blood, sampled in a trial of the OX40 agonist ivuxolimab. As DNA, the CDR3 is TGCGCCAGCAGTTCCTATCCGGGACAGATAATCTCTGGGGCCAACGTCCTGACTTTC. Its translation is CASSSYPGQIISGANVLTF. The full variable domain, rest sourced from reference TRBV5-1 and TRBJ2-6, is KAGVTQTPRYLIKTRGQQVTLSCSPISGHRSVSWYQQTPGQGLQFLFEYFSETQRNKGNFPGRFSGRQFSNSRSEMNVSTLELGDSALYLCASSSYPGQIISGANVLTFGAGSRLTVL.